A single sample gave rise to the 14 T cell receptor beta chains below, sequenced in a study of T-cell reconstitution after alpha-beta-depleted transplantation in children. For TCRbeta, the library was prepared with unique molecular identifiers. Using its own MiXCR run on the PCR reads, TCRdb lists one record per CDR3 protein. The sample includes 350,000 to 450,000 distinct CDR3 sequences, 13% of them seen just once. The sequenced sample was PBMCs, obtained from the stem cell graft. These receptors came from a human donor who donated a stem cell graft to a child with Fanconi anemia.

This clonotype was seen a handful of times. V usage is TRBV29-1 and J usage is TRBJ2-5, with D tentatively TRBD1 (6 bases). The CDR3 sequence is 12 residues long. V lost 6 bases, J lost 5 bases, and 13 bases lay in between. Germline-derived CDR1 and CDR2 are SQVTM and ANQGSEA. CDR3 in DNA: TGCAGCGTCGATCTTCAGGGGGAGACCCAGTACTTC. It specifies CSVDLQGETQYF.

In this sample, this clonotype turned up a few times. The chain is built from TRBV12-3 or TRBV12-4 and TRBJ2-7; 8 bases match TRBD1. The CDR3 is made up of 13 amino acids. The J segment lost 13 bases and the V segment lost 3 bases, leaving 11 bases of the junction unmatched. CDR3 amino acids: CASSFRNGQGKYF. CDR3 DNA sequence: TGTGCCAGCAGTTTTCGCAACGGACAGGGAAAATACTTC.

The V call is TRBV5-7, the J call TRBJ2-6; 7 bases are a match to TRBD1. TRBV5-7 has ORF status, its function being uncertain. J gave up 2 bases and V 4 bases, and 15 bases lay outside the gene matches. The CDR3 loop spans 19 amino acids. CDR3 in amino acids: CASSTFRTGSAPGANVLTF. CDR3 sequence (DNA): TGTGCCAGCAGCACCTTCAGGACAGGTTCCGCTCCTGGGGCCAACGTCCTGACTTTC.

The rearrangement joins TRBV12-3 or TRBV12-4 to TRBJ2-5, with a possible D match to TRBD2 (5 bases). Trimming shortened V by 2 bases and J by 7 bases, and 17 bases separated the two germline ends. The CDR3 is 15 amino acids. In nucleotides, the CDR3 is TGTGCCAGCAGTTTAAGAGGGAACCTAAGAGGGACCCAGTACTTC. It codes for CASSLRGNLRGTQYF.

This clonotype has only a few counts. The V gene is TRBV4-2, the J gene TRBJ2-5; D might be TRBD1 (6 bases). The germline CDR1 and CDR2 sequences are LGHNA and YNFKEQ. There are 16 residues in the CDR3. Trimming removed 0 bases at V and 4 bases at J, with 15 bases between. The CDR3 region has the DNA TGTGCCAGCAGCCAAGAACCCACAGGGTGGGGAGAGACCCAGTACTTC. Translating it yields CASSQEPTGWGETQYF.

V is TRBV5-1 and J is TRBJ2-3; D gene ambiguous. Germline CDR1 and CDR2: SGHRS and YFSETQ. The CDR3 has 14 amino acids. V lost 3 bases, J lost 1 base, and 9 bases lay in between. The CDR3 is CASSSSRGTDTQYF. DNA of the CDR3: TGCGCCAGCAGCTCAAGCCGAGGCACAGATACGCAGTATTTT.

This chain uses TRBV28 with TRBJ1-2; D may be TRBD1 (6 bases). The CDR3 sequence is 15 residues long. Deletions cut 4 bases from V and 4 bases from J, with 16 bases between. Germline loops: CDR1 MDHEN, CDR2 SYDVKM. The DNA for the CDR3 is TGTGCCAGCAGTTCGGGACACCCATCGGGCTATGGCTACACCTTC. This translates into CASSSGHPSGYGYTF.

The CDR3 DNA follows: TGCAGTGCGCCGGACCGTGGGGGGACTGAAGCTTTCTTT. Translation gives CSAPDRGGTEAFF. This chain uses TRBV20-1 with TRBJ1-1, with D possibly TRBD1 on 5 matching bases. Between the trimmed V and J ends, which lost 6 bases and 5 bases, there was a span of 16 bases. CDR3 length: 13 residues. Germline assignment: CDR1 DFQATT and CDR2 SNEGSKA (reference sequence).

This clonotype has a count of ten or more. The V call is TRBV6-5, the J call TRBJ1-1; no clear D. The CDR3 has 11 residues. The V gene lost 5 bases and the J gene lost 7 bases, with 8 bases spanning the gap. The V gene's germline CDR1 is MNHEY and CDR2 SVGAGI. The DNA of the CDR3 is TGTGCCAGCAGTCATAGCAATGAAGCTTTCTTT. The encoded protein is CASSHSNEAFF.

This clonotype was observed a handful of times. This sequence joins TRBV5-5 and TRBJ2-7; 7 positions match TRBD2. Germline-derived CDR1 and CDR2 are SGHKS and YYEKEE (reference sequence). V trimming: 4 bases; J trimming: 4 bases; junction bases outside the gene matches: 8. The CDR3 runs to 14 residues. The CDR3 DNA is TGTGCCAGCAGCCCCGGCGGCGGGGGATACGAGCAGTACGTC. Its translation: CASSPGGGGYEQYV.

This clonotype has ten or more counts. V gene TRBV29-1 combines with J gene TRBJ2-7; D is possibly TRBD2 (5 bases). The CDR3 length is 12 residues. V was trimmed by 8 bases and J by 3 bases, leaving 14 bases between them. Germline V gene data show CDR1 as SQVTM and CDR2 as ANQGSEA. The CDR3 sequence is CSFNGGGYEQYF. Written as DNA, the CDR3 is TGCAGCTTTAACGGCGGAGGCTACGAGCAGTACTTC.

This clonotype was counted only a few times. The chain couples TRBV4-3 to TRBJ2-2; D remains unclear. Looked up from germline, CDR1 is LGHNA and CDR2 is YSLEER. Trimming shortened V by 3 bases and J by 7 bases, and 15 bases separated the two germline ends. The CDR3 is 15 amino acids. The CDR3 protein is CASSQHHLMGGELFF. The CDR3 nucleotides are TGCGCCAGCAGCCAGCACCACCTCATGGGCGGGGAGCTGTTTTTT.

This clonotype was found many times. The CDR3 sequence is CAWTRTGLGADTQYF. The CDR3, as DNA: TGTGCCTGGACCAGGACAGGGCTCGGCGCAGATACGCAGTATTTT. J is TRBJ2-3 and V is TRBV30; 8 bases match TRBD1. V trimming: 4 bases; J trimming: 4 bases; junction bases outside the gene matches: 10. The CDR3 sequence is 15 residues long. Germline CDR1 GTSNPN, CDR2 SVGIG (reference sequence).

This clonotype came up a few times. The J gene is TRBJ2-4, the V gene TRBV30; TRBD2 is a possible D gene (5 bases). This CDR3 comprises 14 residues. Germline V lookup: CDR1 GTSNPN, CDR2 SVGIG (reference sequence). The V end lost 1 base, the J end lost 7 bases, and 14 bases lay between the germline ends. CDR3 nucleotides: TGTGCCTGGAGTGCAGGACTGATCCCTAACATTCAGTACTTC. This sequence encodes CAWSAGLIPNIQYF.